Listed below are T cell receptor beta chains from one sample, sequenced in a study of long-term antiretroviral therapy in people with HIV. This table comes from immunoSEQ multiplex PCR, and its TCRdb copy is limited to in-frame clones, with some not included. The data contain 30,000 to 40,000 clones, roughly 77% of them singletons. Sequenced here: unsorted PBMCs, sampled 1.9 years after starting antiretroviral therapy. These receptor sequences come from a man in his late teens or twenties with HIV. CDR3s include the opening cysteine and the closing phenylalanine or tryptophan. A D gene is named only where the DNA matches it firmly. Where a row states a size, it is once, few, many or the class of an expanded clone; other rows omit it.

V	size	D	J	DNA	CDR3
TRBV19	few	TRBD1	TRBJ2-2	TGTGCCAGTAGTATCGCCGCGACAGGGAGAACCGGGGAGCTGTTTTTT	CASSIAATGRTGELFF
TRBV18	NA	TRBD1	TRBJ1-3	TGTGCCAGCTCACGTCCAGGGGGTAAAAACACCATATATTTT	CASSRPGGKNTIYF
TRBV5-1	NA	TRBD1	TRBJ1-3	TGCGCCAGCAGCTACGGGACAGGCTCCAGCTCTGGAAACACCATATATTTT	CASSYGTGSSSGNTIYF
TRBV10-3	NA	TRBD2	TRBJ2-1	TGTGCCATCAGTGAGGGGACTAGCGGTTACTCCTACAATGAGCAGTTCTTC	CAISEGTSGYSYNEQFF
TRBV9	NA	NA	TRBJ1-4	TGTGCCAGCAGCGTAGGACAGGCGAATGAAAAACTGTTTTTT	CASSVGQANEKLFF
TRBV19	once	TRBD1	TRBJ1-2	TGTGCCAGTGTCAGACCCGGGACAGGGTTCTCTGGCTACACCTTC	CASVRPGTGFSGYTF
TRBV28	NA	TRBD1	TRBJ1-5	TGTGCCAGCAGTCGTGACAGGGGCGGGAATCAGCCCCAGCATTTT	CASSRDRGGNQPQHF
TRBV25-1	NA	TRBD1	TRBJ2-1	TGTGCCAGCAGTGACATGACAGGGGAAGGTTACAATGAGCAGTTCTTC	CASSDMTGEGYNEQFF
TRBV5-1	once	NA	TRBJ1-2	TGCGCCAGCAGCTCTGGGGGGGGCTACACCTTC	CASSSGGGYTF
TRBV15	NA	NA	TRBJ1-2	TGTGCCACCAGCAGAGAAGGATATGGCTACACCTTC	CATSREGYGYTF
TRBV19	NA	NA	TRBJ2-7	TGTGCCAGTAGTTTTCTGTACGGGGCAGGGGACTACGAGCAGTACTTC	CASSFLYGAGDYEQYF